These 7 T cell receptor beta chains came from one sample sequenced in a study of shared clonotypes between healthy human individuals. Profiling relied on immunoSEQ multiplex PCR, and the TCRdb table lists in-frame clones only, not all of them. This sample has approximately 2.5 million clones; approximately 94% occur once, and the top ten carry around 0.14%. Sequenced material: naive CD4+ T cells sorted from blood. The subset: CD45RA+ positively selected. These receptors came from a man between 18 and 29 years old in good health.

J is TRBJ2-3 and V is TRBV9; D unclear. The CDR3 loop spans 14 amino acids. Trimming pared 0 bases from V and 2 bases from J, leaving 7 bases between. Germline V lookup: CDR1 SGDLS, CDR2 YYNGEE. The CDR3 DNA reads TGTGCCAGCAGCGTAGGGCCGCACACAGATACGCAGTATTTT. Protein sequence: CASSVGPHTDTQYF.

Concerning this clone: Other DNA sequences from this sample encode an identical CDR3 as well. This rearrangement joins TRBV9 to TRBJ2-2, with a tentative D call TRBD1 (5 bases). The germline CDR1 and CDR2 sequences are SGDLS and YYNGEE. The length of the CDR3 is 14 residues. Trimming took 2 bases from V and 8 from J, leaving 13 bases between them. This chain's CDR3 is CASSVRTSGGELFF. CDR3 DNA: TGTGCCAGCAGCGTCCGGACATCTGGTGGGGAGCTGTTTTTT.

As regards this clone: The sample holds other DNA sequences that translate to the same CDR3. The gene calls are TRBV5-6 and TRBJ2-5; the D is unclear. There are 13 residues in the CDR3. Germline assignment: CDR1 SGHDT and CDR2 YYEEEE. Trimming took off 0 bases at V and 2 bases at J, with 5 bases between the two ends. The CDR3 coding sequence is TGTGCCAGCAGCTTGGGCAGTCAAGAGACCCAGTACTTC. It yields the protein CASSLGSQETQYF. The full variable domain, completed using reference TRBV5-6 and TRBJ2-5, is DAGVTQSPTHLIKTRGQQVTLRCSPKSGHDTVSWYQQALGQGPQFIFQYYEEEERQRGNFPDRFSGHQFPNYSSELNVNALLLGDSALYLCASSLGSQETQYFGPGTRLLVL.

A word on this clone: The sample carries other DNA sequences with the same CDR3. The V call is TRBV7-2, the J call TRBJ2-7, with D unresolved. Trimming shortened V by 3 bases and J by 3 bases, and 6 bases separated the two germline ends. Germline V gene data show CDR1 as SGHTA and CDR2 as FQGNSA. This CDR3 contains 12 residues. The CDR3 here is CASSFSGYEQYF. CDR3 bases: TGTGCCAGCAGCTTTTCCGGCTACGAGCAGTACTTC.

This chain joins TRBV28 and TRBJ2-7; 7 nucleotides agree with TRBD1. This CDR3 region has 13 residues. The junction had 5 bases not matched to a gene; V was cut back by 2 bases and J by 7 bases. CDR1 is MDHEN and CDR2 is SYDVKM in the germline V gene. The CDR3 bases are TGTGCCAGCAGTTTACTGGACAGGCGGGAGCAGTACTTC. As protein: CASSLLDRREQYF. Combining the CDR3 with reference TRBV28 and TRBJ2-7 gives the whole variable domain DVKVTQSSRYLVKRTGEKVFLECVQDMDHENMFWYRQDPGLGLRLIYFSYDVKMKEKGDIPEGYSVSREKKERFSLILESASTNQTSMYLCASSLLDRREQYFGPGTRLTVT.

This chain links TRBV6-5 with TRBJ2-2; 8 positions match TRBD1. The CDR3 totals 14 residues. Germline-derived CDR1 and CDR2 are MNHEY and SVGAGI. The V gene end was trimmed by 8 bases and the J gene end by 2 bases; junction bases not matched to a gene: 4. CDR3 DNA sequence: TGTGCCAGCGGAGGACAGGGTAACACCGGGGAGCTGTTTTTT. It yields the protein CASGGQGNTGELFF.

In regard to this clone: The sample holds other DNA sequences that translate to the same CDR3. The chain couples TRBV5-1 to TRBJ2-3; D gene uncertain. This CDR3 comprises 14 residues. V lost 0 bases, J lost 0 bases, and 5 bases lay in between. Looked up from germline, CDR1 is SGHRS and CDR2 is YFSETQ. The CDR3: CASSLGESTDTQYF. In DNA form, the CDR3 reads TGCGCCAGCAGCTTGGGTGAAAGCACAGATACGCAGTATTTT.